This entry lists 26 T cell receptor beta chains sequenced from one sample in a study of technical replicates of blood from several donors. The assay was immunoSEQ multiplex PCR, and TCRdb's table has in-frame clones only and misses some. Of about 13,000 clones in the sample, 65% to 90% were seen once. The sample taken for sequencing was PBMCs. The receptors were sampled from a human donor in good health.

This rearrangement joins TRBV7-2 to TRBJ1-5; D unclear. V was shortened by 5 bases and J by 0 bases, with 8 bases between the two germline ends. The length of the CDR3 is 14 residues. Germline CDR1 is SGHTA and CDR2 is FQGNSA. CDR3 in DNA: TGTGCCAGCAGCCGCGTCAATAGCAATCAGCCCCAGCATTTT. It yields the protein CASSRVNSNQPQHF.

The V call is TRBV11-1, the J call TRBJ2-2; 8 nucleotides align to TRBD2. This CDR3 region has 17 residues. Germline CDR1 reads SGHAT; CDR2 reads FQDESV (reference sequence). Trimming at V came to 2 bases and at J to 4 bases, leaving 9 bases not matched to a gene. CDR3 coding DNA: TGTGCCAGCAGCTTAACCCCGGGACTAGGGGGCACCGGGGAGCTGTTTTTT. It yields the protein CASSLTPGLGGTGELFF.

In its sample, this clone was seen once. The chain is built from TRBV2 and TRBJ2-6, with 8 bases lining up with TRBD1. The CDR3 runs to 17 residues. The junction had 7 bases not matched to a gene; V was cut back by 6 bases and J by 0 bases. The V gene's germline CDR1 is SNHLY and CDR2 FYNNEI. The CDR3 is CASSRTGPFSGANVLTF. CDR3 coding DNA: TGTGCCAGCAGCCGGACAGGGCCCTTCTCTGGGGCCAACGTCCTGACTTTC.

This clone was picked up one time. The rearrangement uses TRBV5-1 and TRBJ2-7; 7 nucleotides align to TRBD2. This CDR3 region has 15 residues. V lost 2 bases and J lost 2; bases outside the gene matches: 7. Per germline, CDR1 SGHRS and CDR2 YFSETQ. The CDR3 coding sequence is TGCGCCAGCAGCTTTGGCGGGAGCGTTACCTACGAGCAGTACTTC. Translating it yields CASSFGGSVTYEQYF.

This chain connects TRBV7-8 to TRBJ1-1; 7 bases map to TRBD1. The trim removed 4 bases at V and 4 bases at J, leaving 3 bases unmatched. CDR3 size: 13 residues. Germline loops: CDR1 SGHVS, CDR2 FQNEAQ. The CDR3 DNA reads as TGTGCCAGCAGCTCCCGGACAGGCACTGAAGCTTTCTTT. Protein product: CASSSRTGTEAFF. The variable domain in full, completed from reference TRBV7-8 and TRBJ1-1, reads GAGVSQSPRYKVAKRGQDVALRCDPISGHVSLFWYQQALGQGPEFLTYFQNEAQLDKSGLPSDRFFAERPEGSVSTLKIQRTQQEDSAVYLCASSSRTGTEAFFGQGTRLTVV.

The V and J genes are TRBV19 and TRBJ1-2; no definite D call. Germline V lookup: CDR1 LNHDA, CDR2 SQIVND (reference sequence). V was pared by 5 bases and J by 8 bases, with 12 bases between. This CDR3 has 12 amino acids. CDR3 in amino acids: CASSPPAEGYTF. The CDR3 DNA sequence: TGTGCCAGTAGTCCCCCCGCGGAAGGCTACACCTTC.

This chain connects TRBV21-1 to TRBJ2-3; TRBD2, the table's D call, lacks a check against the DNA. TRBV21-1 is a known pseudogene. CDR3 length equals 15 residues. CDR3 residues: CASRPTSGSTDTQYF. Here the CDR3 DNA reads TGTGCCAGCAGGCCTACTAGCGGCAGCACAGATACGCAGTATTTT.

The chain joins TRBV13 to TRBJ2-7; perhaps TRBD1 as D (6 bases). V lost 4 bases to trimming and J lost 2 bases, with 12 bases between them. CDR1 is PRHDT and CDR2 is FYEKMQ in the germline V gene (reference sequence). The CDR3 totals 14 residues. The chain's CDR3 is CASSSQGPTYEQYF. CDR3 nucleotide sequence: TGTGCCAGCAGCTCGCAGGGGCCGACCTACGAGCAGTACTTC.

V is TRBV11-3 and J is TRBJ2-1; TRBD2 matches 9 bases. This CDR3 comprises 17 residues. Trimming took 4 bases from V and 6 from J; bases not matched to a gene: 13. CDR1 and CDR2 from the germline V gene are SGHNT and YENEEA. The CDR3 nucleotides are TGTGCCAGCAGCTCACCCCCCCTTAGCGGGAGTACCAATGAGCAGTTCTTC. Residues: CASSSPPLSGSTNEQFF.

The V gene is TRBV7-9, the J gene TRBJ2-1; 10 bases line up with TRBD2. Germline-derived CDR1 and CDR2 are SEHNR and FQNEAQ (reference sequence). The CDR3 is made up of 17 amino acids. After removal of 5 bases from V and 3 bases from J, the junction contained 10 bases not matched to a gene. The CDR3 region has the DNA TGTGCCAGCAGCCCCGAGGAAGGACTAGCGGACTACAATGAGCAGTTCTTC. It yields the protein CASSPEEGLADYNEQFF.

The V and J genes are TRBV6-1 and TRBJ2-3, with TRBD2 matching 9 bases. V shed 5 bases, J shed 4 bases, and the junction held 7 bases outside the gene matches. The CDR3 contains 15 residues. Per the germline V gene, CDR1 is MNHNS and CDR2 is SASEGT. In DNA, the CDR3 is TGTGCCAGCAGTATTACTAGCGGGCTCGCAGATACGCAGTATTTT. Translation gives CASSITSGLADTQYF.

CDR3 coding DNA: TGTGCCATCAGTGCCGGGATCTCAGATGACGCAGATACGCAGTATTTT. It translates to CAISAGISDDADTQYF. The J gene is TRBJ2-3, the V gene TRBV10-3, with D possibly being TRBD2 (5 bases). The CDR3 loop spans 16 amino acids. Trimming removed 4 bases at V and 4 bases at J, with 18 bases between. Germline V gene lookup returns CDR1 ENHRY and CDR2 SYGVKD.

This rearrangement joins TRBV30 to TRBJ2-7; D may be TRBD2 (5 bases). Trimming left V 0 bases short and J 6 bases short, with 12 bases between. Looked up from germline, CDR1 is GTSNPN and CDR2 is SVGIG (reference sequence). The CDR3 extends over 13 amino acids. In DNA, the CDR3 is TGTGCCTGGAGTGTAGAGGGTGCCGGCGAGCAGTACTTC. This translates into CAWSVEGAGEQYF.

V usage is TRBV5-4 and J usage is TRBJ2-7; 7 bases map to TRBD2. J gave up 5 bases and V 3 bases, and 8 bases lay outside the gene matches. There are 14 residues in the CDR3. Germline V gene sequence: CDR1 SGHNT, CDR2 YYREEE (reference sequence). The CDR3 DNA follows: TGTGCCAGCAGCTCTTGGCGGGAGACCGACGAGCAGTACTTC. This sequence encodes CASSSWRETDEQYF.

The chain couples TRBV14 to TRBJ1-4; 8 nucleotides align to TRBD1. Looked up from germline, CDR1 is SGHDN and CDR2 is FVKESK. Trimming removed 0 bases from V and 3 bases from J; junction bases left unmatched: 6. The CDR3 is made up of 17 amino acids. The DNA for the CDR3 is TGTGCCAGCAGCCAAGAGGTCCAGGGGGCGTCTAATGAAAAACTGTTTTTT. Amino acid sequence: CASSQEVQGASNEKLFF.

This sequence joins TRBV28 and TRBJ2-7, with unresolved D. The germline V gene has CDR1 MDHEN and CDR2 SYDVKM. The CDR3 has 14 residues. The ends were cut back, 6 bases at V and 2 bases at J, with 14 bases in the middle. CDR3 protein: CASRHYMEPYEQYF. The CDR3, as DNA: TGTGCCAGCAGACACTACATGGAACCCTACGAGCAGTACTTC. The full variable domain, in which reference TRBV28 and TRBJ2-7 provide the parts outside the CDR3, is DVKVTQSSRYLVKRTGEKVFLECVQDMDHENMFWYRQDPGLGLRLIYFSYDVKMKEKGDIPEGYSVSREKKERFSLILESASTNQTSMYLCASRHYMEPYEQYFGPGTRLTVT.

V usage is TRBV10-2 and J usage is TRBJ2-1; D is perhaps TRBD1 (5 bases). The CDR3 runs to 13 residues. Germline values: CDR1 WSHSY, CDR2 SAAADI. V lost 4 bases and J lost 6, with 10 bases in between. The CDR3 is CASSVGVVNEQFF. The CDR3 nucleotides read TGCGCCAGCAGTGTAGGGGTTGTCAATGAGCAGTTCTTC.

The rearrangement uses TRBV19 and TRBJ1-2; perhaps TRBD1 as D (6 bases). Trimming removed 7 bases from V and 8 bases from J, with 23 bases in between. Germline lookup yields CDR1 LNHDA and CDR2 SQIVND (reference sequence). CDR3 length equals 15 residues. The CDR3 DNA reads TGTGCCAGTACCGATGGAGCCGGCACAGGGTTGGGCTACACCTTC. Its translation: CASTDGAGTGLGYTF.

The chain has TRBV11-2 and TRBJ2-5, with 7 bases that match TRBD2. Germline CDR1 SGHAT, CDR2 FQNNGV. With V trimmed by 5 bases and J by 4 bases, 7 bases remained unmatched. The CDR3 is 14 residues long. This CDR3 is CASSPGTKRETQYF. The CDR3 nucleotides read TGTGCCAGCAGCCCAGGGACTAAACGAGAGACCCAGTACTTC.

This clone was counted only a few times. This chain connects TRBV2 to TRBJ1-2, with D possibly being TRBD1 (6 bases). CDR1 SNHLY and CDR2 FYNNEI come from the germline V gene. V was trimmed by 4 bases and J by 6 bases, leaving 12 bases between them. The CDR3 spans 13 residues. The CDR3 loop is CASSVPDSHGYTF. The CDR3 region has the DNA TGTGCCAGCAGTGTCCCGGACAGTCATGGCTACACCTTC.

The genes are TRBV15 and TRBJ2-7; 8 positions match TRBD2. Losses at the gene ends were 3 bases for V and 5 bases for J; bases not matched to a gene: 3. CDR3 length equals 13 residues. Germline V gene data show CDR1 as LNHNV and CDR2 as YYDKDF (reference sequence). The CDR3 nucleotides are TGTGCCACCAGCAGGAGCGGGAGCGACGAGCAGTACTTC. It translates to CATSRSGSDEQYF.

This clone turned up a few times. The chain combines TRBV10-2 with TRBJ1-1, with D possibly being TRBD1 (5 bases). V was trimmed by 6 bases and J by 7 bases, leaving 9 bases between them. The CDR3 is made up of 11 amino acids. The germline gives CDR1 WSHSY, CDR2 SAAADI. DNA of the CDR3: TGCGCCAGCAGGGAAGACAGTGAAGCTTTCTTT. This encodes CASREDSEAFF.

The chain joins TRBV19 to TRBJ1-1; TRBD1 matches 9 bases. The V and J ends lost 9 bases and 4 bases, in that order; junction bases with no gene match: 3. CDR3 length: 12 amino acids. The germline V gene encodes CDR1 LNHDA and CDR2 SQIVND (reference sequence). The CDR3 spells CASRDRATEAFF. DNA for the CDR3: TGTGCCAGCCGGGACAGGGCCACTGAAGCTTTCTTT.

The V gene is TRBV2, the J gene TRBJ2-1; D might be TRBD1 (5 bases). CDR3 size: 15 residues. The V and J ends lost 4 bases and 0 bases respectively, with 10 bases between them. In germline, CDR1 is SNHLY, CDR2 FYNNEI. The CDR3 here is CASSAGRSSYNEQFF. In DNA, the CDR3 is TGTGCCAGCAGTGCAGGGCGGAGCTCCTACAATGAGCAGTTCTTC.

This clone was detected only once. The CDR3 region is CASSLSSGTGSNYGYTF. The CDR3, as DNA: TGTGCCAGTAGTCTGAGCTCCGGGACAGGGAGCAACTATGGCTACACCTTC. The gene calls are TRBV19 and TRBJ1-2; 9 nucleotides match TRBD1. Germline values: CDR1 LNHDA, CDR2 SQIVND (reference sequence). The CDR3 totals 17 residues. V shed 5 bases and J 2 bases; nucleotides not matched to a gene: 12.

The chain has TRBV6-1 and TRBJ2-3, with 11 bases aligning to TRBD2. V trimming: 4 bases; J trimming: 4 bases; junction bases outside the gene matches: 7. The CDR3 consists of 16 residues. CDR1 MNHNS and CDR2 SASEGT come from the germline V gene. Here the CDR3 reads CASSGLTSGNSDTQYF. In DNA form, the CDR3 reads TGTGCCAGCAGTGGGCTGACTAGCGGGAACTCAGATACGCAGTATTTT.